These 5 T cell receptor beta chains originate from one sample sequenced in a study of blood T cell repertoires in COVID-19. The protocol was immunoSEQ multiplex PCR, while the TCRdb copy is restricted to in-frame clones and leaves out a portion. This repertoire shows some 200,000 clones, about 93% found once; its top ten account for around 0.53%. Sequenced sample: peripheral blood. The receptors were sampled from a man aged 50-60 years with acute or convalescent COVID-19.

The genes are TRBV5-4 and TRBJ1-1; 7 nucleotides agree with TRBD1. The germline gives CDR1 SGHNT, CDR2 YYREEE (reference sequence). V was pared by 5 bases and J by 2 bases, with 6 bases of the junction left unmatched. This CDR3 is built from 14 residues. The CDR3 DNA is TGTGCCAGCAGACCGGTAGGGGGCAACACTGAAGCTTTCTTT. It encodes CASRPVGGNTEAFF.

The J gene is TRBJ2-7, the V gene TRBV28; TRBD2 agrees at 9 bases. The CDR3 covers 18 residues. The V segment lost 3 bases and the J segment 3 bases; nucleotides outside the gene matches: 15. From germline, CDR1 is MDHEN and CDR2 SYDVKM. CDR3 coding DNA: TGTGCCAGCAGTTTCCGGGGGGCGACGTCTAGCGGGATCTACGAGCAGTACTTC. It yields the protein CASSFRGATSSGIYEQYF.

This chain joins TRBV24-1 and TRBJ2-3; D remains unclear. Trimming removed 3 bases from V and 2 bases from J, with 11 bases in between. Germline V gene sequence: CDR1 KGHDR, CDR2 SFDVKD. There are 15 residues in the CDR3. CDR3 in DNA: TGTGCCACCAGTGATAACAACCAGTTCACAGATACGCAGTATTTT. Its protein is CATSDNNQFTDTQYF.

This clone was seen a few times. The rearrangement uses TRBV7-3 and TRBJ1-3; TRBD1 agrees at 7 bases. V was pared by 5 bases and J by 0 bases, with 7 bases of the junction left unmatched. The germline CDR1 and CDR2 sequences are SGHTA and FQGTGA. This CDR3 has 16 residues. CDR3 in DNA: TGTGCCAGCAGCCCGAAGGGGGCCCTCTCTGGAAACACCATATATTTT. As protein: CASSPKGALSGNTIYF.

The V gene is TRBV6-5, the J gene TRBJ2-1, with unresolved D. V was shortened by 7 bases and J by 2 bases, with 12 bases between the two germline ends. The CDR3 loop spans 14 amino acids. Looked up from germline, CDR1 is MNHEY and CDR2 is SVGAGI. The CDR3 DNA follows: TGTGCCAGCAAATATGACGGAGCCTACAATGAGCAGTTCTTC. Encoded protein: CASKYDGAYNEQFF.